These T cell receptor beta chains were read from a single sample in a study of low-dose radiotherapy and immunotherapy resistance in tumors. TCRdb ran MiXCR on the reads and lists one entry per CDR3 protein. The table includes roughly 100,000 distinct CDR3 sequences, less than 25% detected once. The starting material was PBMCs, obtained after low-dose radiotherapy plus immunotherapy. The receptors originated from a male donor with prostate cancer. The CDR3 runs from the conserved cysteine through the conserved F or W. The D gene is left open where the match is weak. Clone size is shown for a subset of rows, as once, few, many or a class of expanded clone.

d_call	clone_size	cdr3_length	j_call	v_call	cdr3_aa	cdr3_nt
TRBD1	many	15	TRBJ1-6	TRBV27	CASGSRQGGGSPLHF	TGTGCCAGCGGCTCGCGACAGGGCGGAGGGTCACCCCTCCACTTT
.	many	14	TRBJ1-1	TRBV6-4	CASSAGPGNTEAFF	TGTGCCAGCAGTGCCGGCCCAGGAAACACTGAAGCTTTCTTT
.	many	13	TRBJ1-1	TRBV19	CASSIEENTEAFF	TGTGCCAGTAGTATAGAGGAGAACACTGAAGCTTTCTTT
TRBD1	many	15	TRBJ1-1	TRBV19	CASSNRQGVNTEAFF	TGTGCCAGTAGTAATAGACAGGGGGTGAACACTGAAGCTTTCTTT
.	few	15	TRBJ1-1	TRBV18	CASSAFPWTDTEAFF	TGTGCCAGCTCAGCTTTTCCCTGGACGGACACTGAAGCTTTCTTT
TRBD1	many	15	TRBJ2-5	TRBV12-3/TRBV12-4	CASSLGRQGQETQYF	TGTGCCAGCAGTTTAGGGCGACAGGGGCAAGAGACCCAGTACTTC
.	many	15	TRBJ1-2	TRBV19	CASSPQVTANYGYTF	TGTGCCAGTAGTCCTCAGGTGACCGCTAACTATGGCTACACCTTC
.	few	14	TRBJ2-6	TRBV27	CASSHRAGANVLTF	TGTGCCAGCAGCCACAGGGCTGGGGCCAACGTCCTGACTTTC
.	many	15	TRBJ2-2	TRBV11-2	CASSLGTPNTGELFF	TGTGCCAGCAGCTTAGGGACACCAAACACCGGGGAGCTGTTTTTT
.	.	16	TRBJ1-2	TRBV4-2	CASSQERQGANYGYTF	TGTGCCAGCAGCCAAGAAAGACAAGGAGCTAACTATGGCTACACCTTC
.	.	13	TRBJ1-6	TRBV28	CASAWDTNSPLHF	TGTGCCAGCGCCTGGGACACTAATTCACCCCTCCACTTT
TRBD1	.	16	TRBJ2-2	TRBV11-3	CASRLGTGGAAGELFF	TGTGCCAGCCGGCTGGGGACAGGGGGAGCGGCCGGGGAGCTGTTTTTT
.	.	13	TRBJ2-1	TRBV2	CASKDWWANEQFF	TGTGCCAGCAAGGACTGGTGGGCAAATGAGCAGTTCTTC
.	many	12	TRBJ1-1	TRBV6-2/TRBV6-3	CASSVSETEAFF	TGTGCCAGCAGTGTATCGGAAACCGAAGCTTTCTTT
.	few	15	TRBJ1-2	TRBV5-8	CASSLETDYVYGYTF	TGTGCCAGCAGCTTGGAGACAGATTATGTCTATGGCTACACCTTC
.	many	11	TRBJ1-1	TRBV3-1	CASSQGGSPFF	TGTGCCAGCAGCCAAGGAGGTTCACCTTTCTTT
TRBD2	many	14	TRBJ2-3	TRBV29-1	CSVAEGSGGNTQYF	TGCAGCGTTGCAGAGGGTAGCGGGGGAAATACGCAGTATTTT
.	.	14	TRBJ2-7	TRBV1	CTSSPGLAASEQYF	TGCACCAGCAGCCCCGGACTAGCGGCGAGCGAGCAGTACTTC
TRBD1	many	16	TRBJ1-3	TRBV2	CASSEFRDSSGNTIYF	TGTGCCAGCAGTGAATTCCGGGACAGCTCTGGAAACACCATATATTTT
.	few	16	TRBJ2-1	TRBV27	CASSLRAGSSYNEQFF	TGTGCCAGCAGTTTACGGGCGGGGAGCTCCTACAATGAGCAGTTCTTC
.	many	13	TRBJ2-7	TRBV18	CASSRGLTYEQYF	TGTGCCAGCTCTCGGGGGCTGACCTACGAGCAGTACTTC
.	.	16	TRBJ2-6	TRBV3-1	CASSPPGNSGANVLTF	TGTGCCAGCAGTCCCCCCGGGAACTCTGGGGCCAACGTCCTGACTTTC
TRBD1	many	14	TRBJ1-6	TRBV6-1	CASKPGQGDSPLHF	TGTGCCAGCAAACCGGGACAGGGTGATTCACCCCTCCACTTT
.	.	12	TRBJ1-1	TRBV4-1	CASSFMNAEAFF	TGCGCCAGCAGCTTTATGAACGCTGAAGCTTTCTTT
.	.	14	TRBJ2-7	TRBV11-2	CASTRGFSSYEQYF	TGTGCCAGCACCCGAGGGTTCAGCTCCTACGAGCAGTACTTC
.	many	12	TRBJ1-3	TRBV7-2	CASSPGGNTIYF	TGTGCCAGCAGCCCAGGGGGAAACACCATATATTTT
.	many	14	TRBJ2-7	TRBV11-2	CASSLDRTAYEQYF	TGTGCCAGCAGCTTAGACCGGACAGCCTACGAGCAGTACTTC
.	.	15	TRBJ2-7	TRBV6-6	CASSRGTAGAYEQYF	TGTGCCAGCAGCCGCGGGACAGCGGGGGCCTACGAGCAGTACTTC
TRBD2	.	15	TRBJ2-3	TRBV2	CASSGTSGGADTQYF	TGTGCCAGCAGTGGGACTAGCGGGGGAGCAGATACGCAGTATTTT